This T cell receptor beta chain derives from a study of blood T cell repertoires in COVID-19. Study as a whole: There were acute and convalescent COVID-19 samples, and they came from the United States, Italy and Spain. The cDNA or gDNA used as material had been derived from T cells, B-cell-depleted T cells, or PBMCs.

Authors' analysis steps: Nucleated cell counts were estimated from reference gene primer amplification. Clones were sequenced by immunoSEQ multiplex PCR, and TCRdb holds only the in-frame ones, with some missing. The DNA was the basis for D and trimming; V, J and clone size are from that table. The table has 100,000 or so clones, around 81% seen once; the top ten hold 30% to 45%. With V trimmed by 2 bases and J by 7 bases, 5 bases remained unmatched. This CDR3 comprises 15 residues. Germline CDR1 LGHNA, CDR2 YSLEER. This TCR was recovered from an older man with acute or convalescent COVID-19. The chain links TRBV4-3 to TRBJ2-4, with 10 bases aligning to TRBD2. Source material: peripheral blood. CDR3 in DNA: TGCGCCAGCAGCCAAAGAGCGGGAGGGCCGAACATTCAGTACTTC. It encodes CASSQRAGGPNIQYF.